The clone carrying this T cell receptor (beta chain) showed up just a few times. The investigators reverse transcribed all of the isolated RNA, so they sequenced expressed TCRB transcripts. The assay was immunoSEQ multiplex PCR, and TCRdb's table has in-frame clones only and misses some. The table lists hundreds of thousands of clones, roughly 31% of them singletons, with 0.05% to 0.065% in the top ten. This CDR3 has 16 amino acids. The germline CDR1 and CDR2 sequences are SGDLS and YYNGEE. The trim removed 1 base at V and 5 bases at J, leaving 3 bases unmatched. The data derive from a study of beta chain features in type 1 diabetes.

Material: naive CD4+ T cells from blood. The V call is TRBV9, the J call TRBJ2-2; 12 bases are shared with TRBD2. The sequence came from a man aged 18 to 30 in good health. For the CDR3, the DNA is TGTGCCAGCAGCGTACTAGCGGGAGGGTGGACCGGGGAGCTGTTTTTT. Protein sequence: CASSVLAGGWTGELFF.